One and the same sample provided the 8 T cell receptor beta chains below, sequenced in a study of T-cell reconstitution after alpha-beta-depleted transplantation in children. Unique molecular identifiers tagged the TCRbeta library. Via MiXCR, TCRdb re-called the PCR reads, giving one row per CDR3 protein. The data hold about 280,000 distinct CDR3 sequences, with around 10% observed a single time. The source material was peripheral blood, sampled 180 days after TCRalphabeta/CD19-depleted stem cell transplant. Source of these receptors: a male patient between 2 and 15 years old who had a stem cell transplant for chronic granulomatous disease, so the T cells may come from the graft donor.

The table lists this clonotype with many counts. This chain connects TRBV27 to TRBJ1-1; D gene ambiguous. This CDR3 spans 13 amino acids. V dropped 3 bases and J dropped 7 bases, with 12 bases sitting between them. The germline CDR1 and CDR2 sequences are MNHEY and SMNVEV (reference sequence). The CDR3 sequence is CASSFTGFGEAFF. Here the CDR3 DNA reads TGTGCCAGCAGTTTCACGGGTTTTGGTGAAGCTTTCTTT.

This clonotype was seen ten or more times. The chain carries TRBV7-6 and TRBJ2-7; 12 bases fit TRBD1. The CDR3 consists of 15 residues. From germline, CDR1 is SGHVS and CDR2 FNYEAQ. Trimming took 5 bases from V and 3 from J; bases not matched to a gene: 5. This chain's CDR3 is CASSTGQGANYEQYF. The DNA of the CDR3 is TGTGCCAGCAGCACGGGACAGGGGGCGAACTACGAGCAGTACTTC. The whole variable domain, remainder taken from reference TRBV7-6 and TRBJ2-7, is GAGVSQSPRYKVTKRGQDVALRCDPISGHVSLYWYRQALGQGPEFLTYFNYEAQQDKSGLPNDRFSAERPEGSISTLTIQRTEQRDSAMYRCASSTGQGANYEQYFGPGTRLTVT.

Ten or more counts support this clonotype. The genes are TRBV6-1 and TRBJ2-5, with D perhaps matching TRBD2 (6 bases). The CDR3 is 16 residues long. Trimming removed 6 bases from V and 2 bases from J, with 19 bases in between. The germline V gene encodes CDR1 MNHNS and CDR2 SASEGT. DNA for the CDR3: TGTGCCAGCAGCTCCCAACTAGGGAGGTGGCAAGAGACCCAGTACTTC. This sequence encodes CASSSQLGRWQETQYF.

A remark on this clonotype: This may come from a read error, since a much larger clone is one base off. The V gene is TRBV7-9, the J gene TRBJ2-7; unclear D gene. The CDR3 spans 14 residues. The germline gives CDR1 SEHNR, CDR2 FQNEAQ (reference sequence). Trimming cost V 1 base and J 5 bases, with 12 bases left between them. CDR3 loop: CASSLGDTVHEQYF. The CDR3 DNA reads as TGTGCCAGCAGCTTAGGCGACACTGTCCACGAGCAGTACTTC. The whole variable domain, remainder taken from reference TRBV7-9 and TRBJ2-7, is DTGVSQNPRHKITKRGQNVTFRCDPISEHNRLYWYRQTLGQGPEFLTYFQNEAQLEKSRLLSDRFSAERPKGSFSTLEIQRTEQGDSAMYLCASSLGDTVHEQYFGPGTRLTVT.

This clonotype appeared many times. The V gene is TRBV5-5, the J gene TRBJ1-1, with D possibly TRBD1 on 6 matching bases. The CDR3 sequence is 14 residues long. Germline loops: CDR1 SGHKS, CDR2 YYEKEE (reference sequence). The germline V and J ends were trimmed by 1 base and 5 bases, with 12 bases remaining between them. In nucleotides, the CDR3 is TGTGCCAGCAGCTTGCCTACAGGGTTTACTGAAGCTTTCTTT. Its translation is CASSLPTGFTEAFF.

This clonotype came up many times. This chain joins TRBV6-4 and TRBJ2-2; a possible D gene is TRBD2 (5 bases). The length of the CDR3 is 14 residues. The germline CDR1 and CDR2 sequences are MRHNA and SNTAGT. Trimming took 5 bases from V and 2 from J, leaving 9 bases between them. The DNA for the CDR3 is TGTGCCAGCAGTCTAACTAGAAACACCGGGGAGCTGTTTTTT. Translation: CASSLTRNTGELFF.

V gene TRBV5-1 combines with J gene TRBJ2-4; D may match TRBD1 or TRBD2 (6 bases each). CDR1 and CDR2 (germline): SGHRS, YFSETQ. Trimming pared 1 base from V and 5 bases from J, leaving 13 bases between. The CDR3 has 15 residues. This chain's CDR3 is CASSLNAGQENIQYF. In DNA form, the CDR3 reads TGCGCCAGCAGCTTGAACGCGGGACAAGAAAACATTCAGTACTTC.

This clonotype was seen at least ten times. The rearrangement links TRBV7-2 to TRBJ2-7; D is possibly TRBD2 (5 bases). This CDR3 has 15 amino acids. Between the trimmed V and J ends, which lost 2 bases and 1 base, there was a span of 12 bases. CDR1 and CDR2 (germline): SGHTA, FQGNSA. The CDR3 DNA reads TGTGCCAGCAGCTTATGGGTAACGGGGTCCTACGAGCAGTACTTC. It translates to CASSLWVTGSYEQYF. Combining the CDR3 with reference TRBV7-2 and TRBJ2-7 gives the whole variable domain GAGVSQSPSNKVTEKGKDVELRCDPISGHTALYWYRQSLGQGLEFLIYFQGNSAPDKSGLPSDRFSAERTGGSVSTLTIQRTQQEDSAVYLCASSLWVTGSYEQYFGPGTRLTVT.